This T cell receptor (beta chain) was sequenced during a study of T cell responses to AZD1222 COVID-19 vaccine (dated by TCRdb to the early 2020s). Looking at the study overall: TCR sequencing was performed for fewer than 250 trial participants, of whom 200 to 220 were given two doses of AZD1222 and roughly 25 were given two doses of MenACWY control vaccine. Trial participants were enrolled by age into 18-55, 56-69 and 70-plus year subgroups, with roughly 160, 29 and 62 TCR-sequenced participants respectively. The investigation overall reported the following: A significant rise in spike-specific TCR breadth and depth was observed after two AZD1222 doses relative to day 0 and relative to MenACWY recipients. Participants were mostly white British, with more females than males. The authors suggested clonal diversity may have been underestimated. CD4 TCRs associated with the vaccine covered the entire spike protein, and the dominant responses were in regions 160-218 and 743-854. Reportedly, close to half of the unique spike-specific TCRs recognized epitopes lying outside the regions that are mutated in the B.1.351 and B.1.1.7 variants. Because no samples from the day 14 peak response were available, repertoires could be characterized only after the peak T cell response. Conclusions about previously exposed vaccinees were limited because only a handful of AZD1222 recipients were SARS-CoV-2 seropositive at baseline. The 56-69-year group was small, and its depth increase did not reach significance, likely because of low power.

The CDR3 regions of human TCRbeta chains were analyzed by immunosequencing. The paper's processing steps were these. TCRs in the repertoires were compared against a reference library of SARS-CoV-2-specific TCRs that had been generated with the MIRA antigen-specificity platform. Breadth was defined as the fraction of unique TCRs that were SARS-CoV-2-associated, and depth was defined as the fraction of total T cells that were SARS-CoV-2-associated. Using the MIRA data, each spike-specific TCR was assigned both to the spike region to which the TCR was reactive and to a CD4 or CD8 class. Log10-transformed breadth and depth values were compared by one-way ANOVA with Sidak's multiple comparisons tests. TCRdb's version of the immuneACCESS table is confined to in-frame rearrangements and falls short of the full clone set. An unresolved V gene accounts for under half of the shortfall where checked; the remainder is of unknown origin. V, J and clone size were drawn from that table, and D and trimming were deduced from the DNA. This sample comprises more than 150,000 clones, approximately 94% of them detected only once. The ten largest clones take up more than 1.5% of the sample.

At the junction V is shortened by 10 bases and J by 5 bases, with 11 bases in between. Looking up the germline V gene yields CDR1 MDHEN and CDR2 SYDVKM. The CDR3 numbers 11 residues from cysteine through phenylalanine. Only the CDR3 part of the read is kept: 33 bases, read in frame from the first base. According to the study, the label for this sample's time point signals: about 28 days (+/-7) after the second vaccine dose. AZD1222 recipients given second doses at about 4 weeks or at about 12 weeks were pooled, since spike-specific TCR depth and breadth were not found to differ between the two schedules. Vaccinee samples came from UK trials COV001 and COV002, including a single-blind randomized controlled phase 2/3 trial of AZD1222 (ChAdOx1 nCoV-19) in healthy adults. Trial participant PBMC samples were collected at day 0 and day 28 after the second dose for TCRbeta chain sequencing. Comments on this clone: Its antigen is currently not known. No base qualities exist here, and no much larger clone lies one base off it.

Sample: peripheral blood, taken 28 days after the second AZD1222 dose. The sequence was obtained from an adult who received the AZD1222 COVID-19 vaccine. The rearranged chain carries TRBV28 and TRBJ1-2, with an unclear D gene assignment. In nucleotides, the sequence is TGTGCCACGGGAGGGTGGTATGGCTACACCTTC. The resulting protein is CATGGWYGYTF.